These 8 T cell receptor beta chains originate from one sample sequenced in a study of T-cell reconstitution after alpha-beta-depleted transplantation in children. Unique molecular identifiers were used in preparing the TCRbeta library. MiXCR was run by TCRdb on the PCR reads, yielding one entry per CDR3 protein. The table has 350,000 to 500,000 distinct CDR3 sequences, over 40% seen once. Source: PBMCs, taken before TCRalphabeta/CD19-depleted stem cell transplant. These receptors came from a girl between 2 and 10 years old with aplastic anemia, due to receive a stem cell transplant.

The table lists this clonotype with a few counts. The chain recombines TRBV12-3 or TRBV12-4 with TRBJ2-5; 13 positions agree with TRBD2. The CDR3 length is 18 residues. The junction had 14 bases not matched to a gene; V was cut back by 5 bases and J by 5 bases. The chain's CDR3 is CASSHPRTSGGLRETQYF. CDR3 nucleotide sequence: TGTGCCAGCAGTCACCCTCGGACTAGCGGGGGCCTCCGGGAGACCCAGTACTTC.

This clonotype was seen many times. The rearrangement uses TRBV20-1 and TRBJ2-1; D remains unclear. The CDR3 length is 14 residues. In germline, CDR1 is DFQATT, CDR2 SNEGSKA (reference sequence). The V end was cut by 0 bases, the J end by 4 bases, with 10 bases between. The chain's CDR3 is CSARDYGQYNEQFF. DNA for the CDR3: TGCAGTGCTAGAGATTATGGGCAGTACAATGAGCAGTTCTTC.

In nucleotides, the CDR3 is TGTGCCAGCATCTGGGGCAGGGGGAGGGCCGGGGAGCTGTTTTTT. It codes for CASIWGRGRAGELFF. The chain links TRBV12-3 or TRBV12-4 to TRBJ2-2, with D tentatively TRBD1 or TRBD2 (7 bases each). The CDR3 has 15 residues. Deletions cut 7 bases from V and 6 bases from J, with 18 bases between.

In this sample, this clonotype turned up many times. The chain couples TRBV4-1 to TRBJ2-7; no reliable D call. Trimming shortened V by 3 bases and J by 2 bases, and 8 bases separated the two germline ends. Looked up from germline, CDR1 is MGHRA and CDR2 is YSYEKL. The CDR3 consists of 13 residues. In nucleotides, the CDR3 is TGCGCCAGCAGCCAGGGTAGGGCCTACGAGCAGTACTTC. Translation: CASSQGRAYEQYF.

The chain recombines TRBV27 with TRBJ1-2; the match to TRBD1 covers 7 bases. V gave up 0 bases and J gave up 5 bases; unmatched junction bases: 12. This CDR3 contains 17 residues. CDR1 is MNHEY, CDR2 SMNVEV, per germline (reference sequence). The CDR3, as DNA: TGTGCCAGCAGTTTATCAAAGGCGGGGGACAGCGCATATGGCTACACCTTC. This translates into CASSLSKAGDSAYGYTF.

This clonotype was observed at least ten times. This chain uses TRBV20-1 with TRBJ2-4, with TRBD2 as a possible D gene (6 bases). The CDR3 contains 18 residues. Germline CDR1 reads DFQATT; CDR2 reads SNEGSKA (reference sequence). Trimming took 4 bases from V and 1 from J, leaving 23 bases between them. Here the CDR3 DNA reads TGCAGTGCTACGGGACTTTTTAGGATAGAAAAGGCCAAAAACATTCAGTACTTC. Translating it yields CSATGLFRIEKAKNIQYF.

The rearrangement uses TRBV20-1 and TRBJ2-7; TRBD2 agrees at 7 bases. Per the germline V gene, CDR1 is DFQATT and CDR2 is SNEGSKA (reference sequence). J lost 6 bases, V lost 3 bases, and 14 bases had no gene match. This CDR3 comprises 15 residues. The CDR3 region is CSASRPWEGSGEQYF. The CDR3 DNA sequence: TGCAGTGCTAGTAGACCCTGGGAGGGGTCTGGCGAGCAGTACTTC.

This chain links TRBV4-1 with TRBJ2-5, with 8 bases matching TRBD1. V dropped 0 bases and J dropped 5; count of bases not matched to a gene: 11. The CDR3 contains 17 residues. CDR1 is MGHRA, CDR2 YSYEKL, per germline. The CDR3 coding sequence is TGCGCCAGCAGCCAAGACCCGAGACAGGGGACGCGGGAGACCCAGTACTTC. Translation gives CASSQDPRQGTRETQYF.